This is a list of T cell receptor beta chains from one sample in a study of T cells in Graves' hyperthyroidism and ophthalmopathy. TCRdb ran MiXCR on the multiplex PCR reads and lists one entry per CDR3 protein. The data contain 500,000 to 650,000 distinct CDR3 sequences, less than 15% of them singletons. The sample was blood. All receptors derive from a woman in her 40s with Graves' hyperthyroidism. Each CDR3 is given with its conserved first and last residue. A D gene is named only where the DNA matches it firmly. A clone size is listed for some rows: how often the clone was seen (once, few, many), or a class if it is expanded.

clone_size d_call j_call v_call cdr3_aa cdr3_nt
. TRBD1 TRBJ1-4 TRBV19 CASRPRDRGATNEKLFF TGTGCCAGTAGGCCCCGGGACAGAGGCGCAACTAATGAAAAACTGTTTTTT
. TRBD1 TRBJ1-1 TRBV2 CARPRGQGSGEAFF TGTGCCAGACCACGGGGACAGGGATCCGGTGAAGCTTTCTTT
. TRBD2 TRBJ2-1 TRBV9 CASSSTSGRTYEQFF TGTGCCAGCAGCTCGACTAGCGGGAGAACTTATGAGCAGTTCTTC
. . TRBJ2-7 TRBV3-1 CASSQETRTTTYEQYF TGTGCCAGCAGCCAAGAGACACGTACCACCACCTACGAGCAGTACTTC
. . TRBJ1-1 TRBV9 CASSVDPGGRGMNTEAFF TGTGCTAGCAGCGTAGACCCCGGTGGCAGGGGAATGAACACTGAAGCTTTCTTT
few . TRBJ1-2 TRBV4-2 CASSQVTDSNYGYTF TGTGCCAGCAGCCAAGTCACAGATTCTAACTATGGCTACACCTTC
few TRBD1 TRBJ1-5 TRBV28 CASSRNRGQFNQPQHF TGTGCCAGCAGTCGCAACAGGGGGCAGTTTAATCAGCCCCAGCATTTT
many TRBD1 TRBJ2-7 TRBV24-1 CATSGRTGKVPNEQYF TGTGCCACCAGTGGCCGGACAGGGAAGGTTCCCAACGAGCAGTACTTC
few . TRBJ1-6 TRBV28 CASSSYNNSPLHF TGTGCCAGCAGTTCCTATAATAATTCACCCCTCCACTTT
few . TRBJ2-7 TRBV7-8 CASSTPTGTPGNYEQYF TGTGCCAGCAGCACACCAACCGGGACGCCGGGAAACTACGAGCAGTACTTC
. TRBD2 TRBJ2-5 TRBV19 CASSLELAGVETQYF TGTGCCAGTAGTCTGGAGCTAGCGGGAGTTGAGACCCAGTACTTC
few . TRBJ2-7 TRBV4-1 CASSQMRDRAYEQYF TGCGCCAGCAGCCAAATGAGGGACCGAGCCTACGAGCAGTACTTC
many TRBD2 TRBJ2-3 TRBV28 CASSPIAGGTDTQYF TGTGCCAGCAGTCCCATAGCGGGAGGCACAGATACGCAGTATTTT
many TRBD2 TRBJ2-3 TRBV2 CASLAGVRDTQYF TGTGCCAGTCTAGCGGGAGTTAGAGATACGCAGTATTTT
. . TRBJ1-5 TRBV6-1 CASSLDPPGNQPQHF TGTGCCAGCAGCTTGGATCCGCCCGGCAATCAGCCCCAGCATTTT
. TRBD1 TRBJ1-1 TRBV20-1 CSARDWRTGTMNTEAFF TGCAGTGCTAGAGATTGGCGGACAGGAACTATGAACACTGAAGCTTTCTTT
many TRBD2 TRBJ2-1 TRBV20-1 CSARVEAGGNEQFF TGCAGTGCTAGAGTTGAAGCGGGAGGGAATGAGCAGTTCTTC
. TRBD2 TRBJ2-2 TRBV7-9 CASSPGLAGAHGELFF TGTGCCAGCAGCCCGGGACTAGCGGGGGCCCACGGGGAGCTGTTTTTT
many TRBD1 TRBJ2-1 TRBV20-1 CSARDQGQGNYNEQFF TGCAGTGCTAGAGACCAGGGACAGGGGAACTACAATGAGCAGTTCTTC
few . TRBJ2-4 TRBV7-9 CASSFGGDIAKNIQYF TGTGCCAGCAGCTTTGGGGGGGACATAGCCAAAAACATTCAGTACTTC
. . TRBJ2-1 TRBV19 CASSPLRDTEQFF TGTGCCAGTAGTCCCCTCCGGGACACTGAGCAGTTCTTC
many . TRBJ1-5 TRBV7-2 CASSLRLQGNQPQHF TGTGCCAGCAGCTTAAGATTACAGGGCAATCAGCCCCAGCATTTT
many . TRBJ1-1 TRBV3-1 CASSYQGYTEAFF TGTGCCAGCAGTTATCAGGGGTACACTGAAGCTTTCTTT
many . TRBJ1-2 TRBV6-2/TRBV6-3 CASSYGGSNGYTF TGTGCCAGCAGTTACGGGGGTTCTAATGGCTACACCTTC
. TRBD1 TRBJ2-2 TRBV24-1 CATSGTGGTGELFF TGTGCCACCAGTGGAACAGGGGGCACCGGGGAGCTGTTTTTT
. . TRBJ2-5 TRBV4-1 CAGSQVLQETQYF TGCGCCGGCAGCCAAGTGCTCCAAGAGACCCAGTACTTC
many TRBD2 TRBJ2-5 TRBV4-1 CASSQDLTSGRGQTQYF TGCGCCAGCAGCCAAGATCTGACTAGCGGGAGAGGTCAGACCCAGTACTTC